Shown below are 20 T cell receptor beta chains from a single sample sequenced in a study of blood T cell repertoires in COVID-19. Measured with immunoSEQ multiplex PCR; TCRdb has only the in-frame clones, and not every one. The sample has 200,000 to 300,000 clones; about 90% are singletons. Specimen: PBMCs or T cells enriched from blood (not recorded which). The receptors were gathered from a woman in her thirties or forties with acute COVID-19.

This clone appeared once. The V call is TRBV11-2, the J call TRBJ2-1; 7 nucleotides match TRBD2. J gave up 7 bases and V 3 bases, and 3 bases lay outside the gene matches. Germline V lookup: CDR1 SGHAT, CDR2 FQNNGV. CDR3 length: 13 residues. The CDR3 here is CASSFSGGNEQFF. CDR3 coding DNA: TGTGCCAGCAGCTTCTCCGGGGGGAATGAGCAGTTCTTC.

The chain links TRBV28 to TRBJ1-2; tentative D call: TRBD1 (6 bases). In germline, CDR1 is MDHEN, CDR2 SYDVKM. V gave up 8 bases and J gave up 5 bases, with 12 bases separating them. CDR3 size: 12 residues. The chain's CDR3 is CASEVQGYGYTF. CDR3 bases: TGTGCCAGCGAGGTCCAGGGGTATGGCTACACCTTC.

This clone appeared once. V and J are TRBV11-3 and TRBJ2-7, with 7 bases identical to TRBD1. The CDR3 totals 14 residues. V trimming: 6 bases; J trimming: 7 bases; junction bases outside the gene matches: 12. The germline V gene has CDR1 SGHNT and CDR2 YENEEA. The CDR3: CASSRSVTGEEQYF. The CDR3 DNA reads TGTGCCAGCAGTCGCTCCGTAACAGGGGAGGAGCAGTACTTC.

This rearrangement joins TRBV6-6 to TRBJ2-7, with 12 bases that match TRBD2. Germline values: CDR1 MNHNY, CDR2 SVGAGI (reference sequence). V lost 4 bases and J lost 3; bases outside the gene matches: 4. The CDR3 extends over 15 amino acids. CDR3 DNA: TGTGCCAGCAGTTCGACTAGCGGGAGTGTCTACGAGCAGTACTTC. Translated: CASSSTSGSVYEQYF.

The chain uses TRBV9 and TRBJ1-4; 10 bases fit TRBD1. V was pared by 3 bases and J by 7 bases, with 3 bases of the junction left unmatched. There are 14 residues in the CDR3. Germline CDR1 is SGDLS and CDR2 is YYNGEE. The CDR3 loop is CASSEWDRGEKLFF. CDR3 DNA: TGTGCCAGCAGCGAGTGGGACAGGGGTGAAAAACTGTTTTTT.

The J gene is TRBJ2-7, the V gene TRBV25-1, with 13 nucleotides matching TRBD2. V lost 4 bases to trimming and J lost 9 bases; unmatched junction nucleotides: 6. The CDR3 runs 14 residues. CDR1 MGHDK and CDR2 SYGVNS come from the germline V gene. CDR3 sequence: CASSAGLAGVGQYF. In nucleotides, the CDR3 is TGTGCCAGCAGTGCCGGACTAGCGGGAGTGGGGCAGTACTTC.

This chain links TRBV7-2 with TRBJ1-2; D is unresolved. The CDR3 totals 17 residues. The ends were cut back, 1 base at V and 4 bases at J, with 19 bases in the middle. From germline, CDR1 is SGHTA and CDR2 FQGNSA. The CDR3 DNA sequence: TGTGCCAGCAGCTTAGGAGTATGGGAGGGAGGAACCTATGGCTACACCTTC. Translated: CASSLGVWEGGTYGYTF.

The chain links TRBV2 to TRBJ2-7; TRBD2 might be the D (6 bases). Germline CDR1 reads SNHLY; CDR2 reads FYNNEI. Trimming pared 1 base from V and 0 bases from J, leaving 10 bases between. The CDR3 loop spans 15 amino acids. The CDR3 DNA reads TGTGCCAGCAGTGAAGACGGGAGACCCTCCTACGAGCAGTACTTC. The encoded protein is CASSEDGRPSYEQYF.

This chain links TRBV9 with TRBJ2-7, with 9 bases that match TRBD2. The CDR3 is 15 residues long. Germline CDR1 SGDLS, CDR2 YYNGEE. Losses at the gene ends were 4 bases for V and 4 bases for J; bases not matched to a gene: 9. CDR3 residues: CASSPVAGVSYEQYF. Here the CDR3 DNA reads TGTGCCAGCAGCCCAGTAGCGGGAGTAAGTTACGAGCAGTACTTC.

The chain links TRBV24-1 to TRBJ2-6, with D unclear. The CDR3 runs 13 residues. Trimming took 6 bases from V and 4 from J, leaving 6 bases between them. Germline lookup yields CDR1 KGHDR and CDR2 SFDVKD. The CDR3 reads CATSRSGANVLTF. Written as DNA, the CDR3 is TGTGCCACCAGTCGGTCAGGGGCCAACGTCCTGACTTTC.

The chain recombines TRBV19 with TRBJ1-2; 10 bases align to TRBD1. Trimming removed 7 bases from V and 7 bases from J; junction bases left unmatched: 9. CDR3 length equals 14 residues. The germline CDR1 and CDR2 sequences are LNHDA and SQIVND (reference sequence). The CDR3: CASNTRDRGRGYTF. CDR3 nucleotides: TGTGCCAGTAACACCCGGGACAGGGGTCGTGGCTACACCTTC. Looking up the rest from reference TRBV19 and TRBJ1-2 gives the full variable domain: DGGITQSPKYLFRKEGQNVTLSCEQNLNHDAMYWYRQDPGQGLRLIYYSQIVNDFQKGDIAEGYSVSREKKESFPLTVTSAQKNPTAFYLCASNTRDRGRGYTFGSGTRLTVV.

The CDR3 bases are TGTGCCAGCAGAAGTCTAGAATACAATGAGCAGTTCTTC. This codes for CASRSLEYNEQFF. The chain joins TRBV27 to TRBJ2-1; D not certain. The length of the CDR3 is 13 residues. The germline V gene has CDR1 MNHEY and CDR2 SMNVEV (reference sequence). V was clipped by 6 bases and J by 4 bases, with 10 bases between them.

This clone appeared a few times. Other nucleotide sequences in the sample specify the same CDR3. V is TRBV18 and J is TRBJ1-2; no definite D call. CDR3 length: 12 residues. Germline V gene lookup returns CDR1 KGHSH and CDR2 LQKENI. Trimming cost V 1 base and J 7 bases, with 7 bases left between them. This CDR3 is CASSPQTGGYTF. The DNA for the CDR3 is TGTGCCAGCTCACCACAAACGGGTGGCTACACCTTC.

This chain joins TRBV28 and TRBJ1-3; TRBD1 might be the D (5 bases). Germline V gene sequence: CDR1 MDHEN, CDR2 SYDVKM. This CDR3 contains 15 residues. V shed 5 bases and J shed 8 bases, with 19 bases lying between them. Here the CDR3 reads CASSLDRGVLYTIYF. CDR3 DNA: TGTGCCAGCAGTCTGGACCGGGGGGTACTATACACCATATATTTT.

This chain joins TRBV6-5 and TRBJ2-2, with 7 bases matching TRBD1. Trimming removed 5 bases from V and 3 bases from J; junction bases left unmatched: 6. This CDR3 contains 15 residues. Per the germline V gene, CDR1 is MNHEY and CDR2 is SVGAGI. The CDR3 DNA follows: TGTGCCAGCAGTATAGACAGGGTCGACACCGGGGAGCTGTTTTTT. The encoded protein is CASSIDRVDTGELFF.

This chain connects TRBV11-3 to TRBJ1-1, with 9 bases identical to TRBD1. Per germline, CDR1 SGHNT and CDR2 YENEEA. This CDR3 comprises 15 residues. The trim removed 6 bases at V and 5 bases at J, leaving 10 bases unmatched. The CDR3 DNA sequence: TGTGCCAGCAGGGCTAACAGGGGGCCGGGGACTGAAGCTTTCTTT. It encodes CASRANRGPGTEAFF.

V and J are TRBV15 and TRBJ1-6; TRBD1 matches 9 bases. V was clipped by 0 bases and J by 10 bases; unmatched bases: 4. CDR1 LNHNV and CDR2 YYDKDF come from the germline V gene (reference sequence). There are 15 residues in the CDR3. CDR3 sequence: CATSREGQGLSPLHF. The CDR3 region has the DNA TGTGCCACCAGCAGAGAGGGACAGGGATTATCACCCCTCCACTTT.

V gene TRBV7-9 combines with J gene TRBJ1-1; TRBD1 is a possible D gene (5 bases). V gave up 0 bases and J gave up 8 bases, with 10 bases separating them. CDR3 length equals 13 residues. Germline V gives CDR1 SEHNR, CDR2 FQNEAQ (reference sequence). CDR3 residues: CASSLAPGIEAFF. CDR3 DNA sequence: TGTGCCAGCAGCTTAGCGCCAGGGATCGAAGCTTTCTTT.

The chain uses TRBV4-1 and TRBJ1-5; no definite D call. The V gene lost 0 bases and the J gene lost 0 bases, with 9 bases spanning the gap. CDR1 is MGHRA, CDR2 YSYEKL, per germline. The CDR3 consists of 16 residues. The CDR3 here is CASSQESDISNQPQHF. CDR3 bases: TGCGCCAGCAGCCAAGAAAGTGACATTAGCAATCAGCCCCAGCATTTT.

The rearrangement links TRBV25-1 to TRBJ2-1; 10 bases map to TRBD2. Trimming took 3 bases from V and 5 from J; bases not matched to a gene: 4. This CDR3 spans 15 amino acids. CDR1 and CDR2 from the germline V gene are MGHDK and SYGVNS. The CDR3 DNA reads TGTGCCAGCAGTGATACTAGCGGGAACCACAATGAGCAGTTCTTC. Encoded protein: CASSDTSGNHNEQFF.